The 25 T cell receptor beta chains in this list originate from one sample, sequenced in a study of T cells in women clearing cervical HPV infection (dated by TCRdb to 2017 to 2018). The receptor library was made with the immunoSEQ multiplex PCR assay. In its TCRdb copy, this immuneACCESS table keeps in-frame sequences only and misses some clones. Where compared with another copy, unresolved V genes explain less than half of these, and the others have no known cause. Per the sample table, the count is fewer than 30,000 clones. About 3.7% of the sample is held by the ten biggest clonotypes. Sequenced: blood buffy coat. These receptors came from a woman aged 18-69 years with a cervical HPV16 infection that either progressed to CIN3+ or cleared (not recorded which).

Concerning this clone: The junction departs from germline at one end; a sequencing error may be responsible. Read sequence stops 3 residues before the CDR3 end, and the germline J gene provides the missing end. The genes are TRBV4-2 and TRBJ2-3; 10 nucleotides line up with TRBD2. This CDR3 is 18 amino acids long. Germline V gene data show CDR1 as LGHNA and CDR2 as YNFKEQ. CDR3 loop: CASSQAVSGGNRGDTQYF. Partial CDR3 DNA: TGCGCCAGCAGCCAAGCGGTTAGCGGGGGGAACCGGGGAGATACG.

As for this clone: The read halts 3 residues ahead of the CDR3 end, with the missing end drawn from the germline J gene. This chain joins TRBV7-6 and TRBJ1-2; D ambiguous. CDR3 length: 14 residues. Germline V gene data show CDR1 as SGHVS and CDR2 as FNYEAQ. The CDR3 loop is CASSLDQENNDYTF. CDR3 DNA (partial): TGTGCCAGCAGCTTAGATCAGGAGAACAATGAC.

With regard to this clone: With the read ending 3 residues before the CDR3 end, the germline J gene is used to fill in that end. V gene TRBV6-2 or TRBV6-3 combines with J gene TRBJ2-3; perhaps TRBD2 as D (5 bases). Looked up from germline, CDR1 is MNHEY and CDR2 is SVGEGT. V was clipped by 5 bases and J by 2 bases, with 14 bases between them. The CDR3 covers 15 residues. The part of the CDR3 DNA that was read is TGTGCCAGCAGTCCCCCCCCGGGGAACACAGATACG. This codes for CASSPPPGNTDT. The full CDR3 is CASSPPPGNTDTQYF.

Incomplete CDR3 DNA: TGTGCCAGCAGCGAGGGACTCCTCTGGGGA. This encodes CASSEGLLWG. The entire CDR3 sequence reads CASSEGLLWGAFF. The gene calls are TRBV7-2 and TRBJ1-1; perhaps TRBD1 as D (5 bases). The CDR3 extends 3 residues past the end of the read, so its final part is completed from the germline J gene. This CDR3 contains 13 residues. The V gene's germline CDR1 is SGHTA and CDR2 FQGNSA.

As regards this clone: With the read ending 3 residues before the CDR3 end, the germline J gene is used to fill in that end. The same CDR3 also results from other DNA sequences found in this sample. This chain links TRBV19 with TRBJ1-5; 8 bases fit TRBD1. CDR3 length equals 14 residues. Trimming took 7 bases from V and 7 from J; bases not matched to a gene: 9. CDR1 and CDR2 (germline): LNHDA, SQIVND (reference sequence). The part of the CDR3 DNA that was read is TGTGCCAGTACCCCAGGACAGGGTGACCAGCCC. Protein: CASTPGQGDQP. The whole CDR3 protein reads CASTPGQGDQPQHF.

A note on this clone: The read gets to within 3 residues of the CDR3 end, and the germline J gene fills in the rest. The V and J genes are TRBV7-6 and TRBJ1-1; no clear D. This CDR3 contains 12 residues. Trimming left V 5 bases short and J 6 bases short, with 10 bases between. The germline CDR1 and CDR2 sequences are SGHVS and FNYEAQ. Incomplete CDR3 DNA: TGTGCCAGCAGCATGAGGGTACCTGAA. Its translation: CASSMRVPE. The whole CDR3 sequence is CASSMRVPEAFF. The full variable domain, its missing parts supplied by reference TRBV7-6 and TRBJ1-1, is GAGVSQSPRYKVTKRGQDVALRCDPISGHVSLYWYRQALGQGPEFLTYFNYEAQQDKSGLPNDRFSAERPEGSISTLTIQRTEQRDSAMYRCASSMRVPEAFFGQGTRLTVV.

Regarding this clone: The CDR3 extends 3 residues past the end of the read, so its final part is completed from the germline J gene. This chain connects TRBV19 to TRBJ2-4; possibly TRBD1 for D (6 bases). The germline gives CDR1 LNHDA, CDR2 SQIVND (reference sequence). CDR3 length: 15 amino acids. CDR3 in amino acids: CASRRRGQALGGQYF. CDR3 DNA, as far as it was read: TGTGCCAGTCGCCGCCGGGGACAAGCCCTAGGTGGT.

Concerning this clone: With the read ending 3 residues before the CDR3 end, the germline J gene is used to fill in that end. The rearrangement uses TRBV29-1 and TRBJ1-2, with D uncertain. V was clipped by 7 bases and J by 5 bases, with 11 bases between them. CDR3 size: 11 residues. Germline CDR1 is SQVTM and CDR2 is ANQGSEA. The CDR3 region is CSGQALYGYTF. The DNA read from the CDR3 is TGCAGCGGTCAGGCTCTTTATGGC.

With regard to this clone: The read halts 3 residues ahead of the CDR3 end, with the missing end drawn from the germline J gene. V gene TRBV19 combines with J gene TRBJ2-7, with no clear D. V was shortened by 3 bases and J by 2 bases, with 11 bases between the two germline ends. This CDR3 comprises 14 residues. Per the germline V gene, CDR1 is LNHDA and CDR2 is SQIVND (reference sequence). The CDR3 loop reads CASSMRPIAYEQYF. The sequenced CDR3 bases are TGTGCCAGTAGTATGAGGCCCATCGCCTACGAG. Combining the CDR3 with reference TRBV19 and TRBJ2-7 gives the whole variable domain DGGITQSPKYLFRKEGQNVTLSCEQNLNHDAMYWYRQDPGQGLRLIYYSQIVNDFQKGDIAEGYSVSREKKESFPLTVTSAQKNPTAFYLCASSMRPIAYEQYFGPGTRLTVT.

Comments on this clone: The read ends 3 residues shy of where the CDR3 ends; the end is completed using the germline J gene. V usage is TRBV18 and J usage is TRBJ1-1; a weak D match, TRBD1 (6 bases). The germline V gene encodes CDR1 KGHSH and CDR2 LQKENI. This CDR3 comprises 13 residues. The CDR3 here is CASSPTPDREAFF. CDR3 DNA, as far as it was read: TGTGCCAGCTCACCTACCCCTGACAGGGAA. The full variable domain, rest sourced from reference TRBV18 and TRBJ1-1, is NAGVMQNPRHLVRRRGQEARLRCSPMKGHSHVYWYRQLPEEGLKFMVYLQKENIIDESGMPKERFSAEFPKEGPSILRIQQVVRGDSAAYFCASSPTPDREAFFGQGTRLTVV.

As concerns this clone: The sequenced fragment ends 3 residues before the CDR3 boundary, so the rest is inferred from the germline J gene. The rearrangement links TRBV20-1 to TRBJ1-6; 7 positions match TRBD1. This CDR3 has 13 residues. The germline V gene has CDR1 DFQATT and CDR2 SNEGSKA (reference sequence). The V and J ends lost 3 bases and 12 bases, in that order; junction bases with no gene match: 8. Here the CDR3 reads CSARDRPWEPLHF. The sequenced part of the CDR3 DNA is TGCAGTGCTAGGGACAGGCCTTGGGAACCC.

The CDR3 bases that were read are TGCAGCGTTGAAGGGAGACAGGGTGGCACTGAA. It codes for CSVEGRQGGTE. The entire CDR3 is CSVEGRQGGTEAFF. This chain connects TRBV29-1 to TRBJ1-1; 7 bases agree with TRBD1. The CDR3 end falls 3 residues outside the read, so it is completed with the germline J gene. The CDR3 is 14 amino acids. Germline V lookup: CDR1 SQVTM, CDR2 ANQGSEA. The V and J ends lost 1 base and 4 bases, in that order; junction bases with no gene match: 6. Full variable domain (remainder filled in from reference TRBV29-1 and TRBJ1-1): SAVISQKPSRDICQRGTSLTIQCQVDSQVTMMFWYRQQPGQSLTLIATANQGSEATYESGFVIDKFPISRPNLTFSTLTVSNMSPEDSSIYLCSVEGRQGGTEAFFGQGTRLTVV.

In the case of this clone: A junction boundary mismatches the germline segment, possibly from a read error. The CDR3 spells CASSQDFGVSIYEQYF. The sequenced CDR3 bases are TGCGCCAGCAGCCAAGATTTCGGGGTATCCATCTACGAG. The V gene is TRBV4-2, the J gene TRBJ2-7, with D possibly matching TRBD2 (5 bases). The CDR3 end is not reached by the read, which stops 3 residues before it; the germline J gene fills it in. Germline V gene data show CDR1 as LGHNA and CDR2 as YNFKEQ. This CDR3 has 16 amino acids.

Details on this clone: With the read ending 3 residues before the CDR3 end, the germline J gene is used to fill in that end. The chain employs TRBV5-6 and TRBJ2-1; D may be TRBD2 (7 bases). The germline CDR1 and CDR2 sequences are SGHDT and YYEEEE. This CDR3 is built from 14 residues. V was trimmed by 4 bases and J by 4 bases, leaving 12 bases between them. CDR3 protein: CASSRRGPYNEQFF. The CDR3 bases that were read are TGTGCCAGCAGCCGGCGGGGGCCGTACAATGAG.

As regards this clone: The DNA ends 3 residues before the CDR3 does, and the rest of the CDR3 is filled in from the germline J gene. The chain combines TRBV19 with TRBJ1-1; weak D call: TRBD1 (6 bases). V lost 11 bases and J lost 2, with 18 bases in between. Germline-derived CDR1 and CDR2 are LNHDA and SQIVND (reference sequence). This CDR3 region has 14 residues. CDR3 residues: CASQTGFFNTEAFF. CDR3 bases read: TGTGCCTCCCAGACAGGTTTCTTTAACACTGAA.

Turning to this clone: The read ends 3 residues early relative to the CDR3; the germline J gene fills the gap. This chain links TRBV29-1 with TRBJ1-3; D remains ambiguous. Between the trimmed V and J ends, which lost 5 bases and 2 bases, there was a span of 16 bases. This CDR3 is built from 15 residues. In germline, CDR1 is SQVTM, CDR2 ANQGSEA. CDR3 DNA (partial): TGCAGCGTTAAGCTGATTACAGATCCTGGAAACACC. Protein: CSVKLITDPGNT. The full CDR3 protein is CSVKLITDPGNTIYF. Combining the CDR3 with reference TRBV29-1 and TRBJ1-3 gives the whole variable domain SAVISQKPSRDICQRGTSLTIQCQVDSQVTMMFWYRQQPGQSLTLIATANQGSEATYESGFVIDKFPISRPNLTFSTLTVSNMSPEDSSIYLCSVKLITDPGNTIYFGEGSWLTVV.

The chain's CDR3 is CASTTEPSGQPQYF. Partial CDR3 DNA: TGTGCCAGTACTACCGAACCAAGCGGGCAGCCG. The chain links TRBV7-2 to TRBJ2-3; TRBD2 is a possible D gene (6 bases). The missing CDR3 end, 3 residues past where the read stops, is filled in from the germline J gene. Germline V gives CDR1 SGHTA, CDR2 FQGNSA. The CDR3 runs 14 residues.

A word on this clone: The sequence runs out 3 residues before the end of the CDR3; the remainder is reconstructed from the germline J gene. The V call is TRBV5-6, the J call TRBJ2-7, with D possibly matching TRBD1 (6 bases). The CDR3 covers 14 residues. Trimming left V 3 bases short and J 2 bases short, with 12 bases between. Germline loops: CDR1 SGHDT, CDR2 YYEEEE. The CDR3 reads CASSSGGQTYEQYF. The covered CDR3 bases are TGTGCCAGCAGCTCCGGAGGACAGACCTACGAG. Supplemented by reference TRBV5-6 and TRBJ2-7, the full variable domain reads DAGVTQSPTHLIKTRGQQVTLRCSPKSGHDTVSWYQQALGQGPQFIFQYYEEEERQRGNFPDRFSGHQFPNYSSELNVNALLLGDSALYLCASSSGGQTYEQYFGPGTRLTVT.

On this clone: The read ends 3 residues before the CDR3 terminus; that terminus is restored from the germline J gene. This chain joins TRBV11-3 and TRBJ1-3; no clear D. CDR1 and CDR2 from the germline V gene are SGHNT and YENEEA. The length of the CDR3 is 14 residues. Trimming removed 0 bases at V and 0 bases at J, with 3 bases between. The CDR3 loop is CASSLDSSGNTIYF. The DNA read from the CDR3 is TGTGCCAGCAGCTTAGACAGCTCTGGAAACACC.

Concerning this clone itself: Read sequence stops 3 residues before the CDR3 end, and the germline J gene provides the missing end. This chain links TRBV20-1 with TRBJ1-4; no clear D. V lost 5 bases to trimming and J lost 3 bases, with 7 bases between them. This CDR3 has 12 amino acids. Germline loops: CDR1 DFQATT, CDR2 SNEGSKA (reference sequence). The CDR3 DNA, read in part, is TGCAGTGCTCGGCAGGCTAATGAAAAA. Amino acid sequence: CSARQANEK. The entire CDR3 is CSARQANEKLFF.

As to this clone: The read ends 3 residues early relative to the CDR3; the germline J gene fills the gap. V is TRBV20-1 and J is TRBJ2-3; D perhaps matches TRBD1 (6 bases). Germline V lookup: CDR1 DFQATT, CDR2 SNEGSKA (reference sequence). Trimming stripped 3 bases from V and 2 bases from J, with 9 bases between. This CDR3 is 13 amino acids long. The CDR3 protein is CSASHRATDTQYF. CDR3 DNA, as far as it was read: TGCAGTGCTAGCCACAGGGCCACAGATACG.

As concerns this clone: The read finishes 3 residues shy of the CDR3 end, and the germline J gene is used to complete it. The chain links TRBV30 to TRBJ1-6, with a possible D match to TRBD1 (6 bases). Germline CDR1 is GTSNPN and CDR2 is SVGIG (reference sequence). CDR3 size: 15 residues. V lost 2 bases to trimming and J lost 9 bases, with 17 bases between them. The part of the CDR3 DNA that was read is TGTGCCTGGAGTCTCCGACAGGTGGCTTCTTCACCC. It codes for CAWSLRQVASSP. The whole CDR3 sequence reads CAWSLRQVASSPLHF.

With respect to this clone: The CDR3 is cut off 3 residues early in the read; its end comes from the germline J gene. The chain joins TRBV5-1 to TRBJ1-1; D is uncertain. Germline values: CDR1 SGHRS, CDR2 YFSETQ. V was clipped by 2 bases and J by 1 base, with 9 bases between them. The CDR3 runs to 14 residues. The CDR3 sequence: CASSLEGRNTEAFF. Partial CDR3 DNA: TGCGCCAGCAGCTTAGAAGGCCGGAACACTGAA.

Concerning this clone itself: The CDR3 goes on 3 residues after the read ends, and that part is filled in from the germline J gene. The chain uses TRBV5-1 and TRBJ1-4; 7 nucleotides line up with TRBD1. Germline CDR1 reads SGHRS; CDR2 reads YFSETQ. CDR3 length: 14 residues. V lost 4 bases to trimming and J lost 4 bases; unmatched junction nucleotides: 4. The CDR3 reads CASSTNRGNEKLFF. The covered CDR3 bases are TGCGCCAGCAGCACCAACAGGGGTAATGAAAAA.

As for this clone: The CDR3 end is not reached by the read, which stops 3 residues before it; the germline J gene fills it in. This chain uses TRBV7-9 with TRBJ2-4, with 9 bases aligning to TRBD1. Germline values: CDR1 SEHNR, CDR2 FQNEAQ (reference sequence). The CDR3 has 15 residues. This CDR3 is CASSPPDRGFRGQYF. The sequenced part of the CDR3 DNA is TGTGCCAGCAGCCCACCGGACAGGGGCTTTCGTGGT.